This T cell receptor beta chain was profiled in a study of blood T cell repertoires in COVID-19. Study-wide context: Sample material is recorded as cDNA or gDNA derived from T cells, B-cell-depleted T cells, or PBMCs.

Trimming cost V 6 bases and J 2 bases, with 11 bases left between them. This CDR3 comprises 13 residues. Germline loops: CDR1 SGHRS, CDR2 YFSETQ. Repertoires were generated with immunoSEQ multiplex PCR, while TCRdb's copy carries only in-frame clones and drops some. The data contain some 150,000 clones, just under 90% of them seen just once; the ten biggest clones take up approximately 10%. V gene TRBV5-1 combines with J gene TRBJ2-5, with D possibly TRBD2 on 5 matching bases. The source material was peripheral blood. The sequence derives from a woman older than 75 with acute or convalescent COVID-19. The CDR3 bases are TGCGCCAGCAACCCGGGAACTCAAGAGACCCAGTACTTC. Protein: CASNPGTQETQYF. Filled out from reference TRBV5-1 and TRBJ2-5, the complete variable domain reads KAGVTQTPRYLIKTRGQQVTLSCSPISGHRSVSWYQQTPGQGLQFLFEYFSETQRNKGNFPGRFSGRQFSNSRSEMNVSTLELGDSALYLCASNPGTQETQYFGPGTRLLVL.